These T cell receptor beta chains were read from a single sample in a study of T cell repertoires in cytomegalovirus infection. The antigens these receptors bind are not known. TCRdb reanalysed the reads using MiXCR and keeps one entry per CDR3 protein. In the table there are about 140,000 distinct CDR3 sequences, over 25% of which are singletons. This material consisted of CD8+ T cells from cultured PBMCs, taken from culture after CMV antigen stimulation. These receptors originate from a human donor in good health (CMV status not recorded). Some clones in this sample may be carry-over from other donors' samples. Both conserved end residues are part of each CDR3. Fields, in order: D gene, J gene, clone size, V gene, CDR3 DNA, CDR3 protein. The D gene is left open where the match is weak. Only part of the rows carry a size: once, few, many, or a class if the clone is expanded.

NA TRBJ2-3 NA TRBV6-8 TGTGCCAGCAGTACCCGGGACAGCACAGATACGCAGTATTTT CASSTRDSTDTQYF
NA TRBJ1-2 NA TRBV7-3 TGTGCCAGCAGCCGAGGACAGCTCTATGGCTACACCTTC CASSRGQLYGYTF
NA TRBJ2-1 NA TRBV5-6 TGTGCCAGCAGCGAGGGACGCCTCTCCTACAATGAGCAGTTCTTC CASSEGRLSYNEQFF
NA TRBJ1-3 NA TRBV5-5 TGTGCCAGCAGACCGACAGCAAAGGGTGCTGGAAACACCATATATTTT CASRPTAKGAGNTIYF
NA TRBJ2-2 NA TRBV12-3/TRBV12-4 TGTGCCAGCAGTTGGGGGGGCTCCTCAACCGGGGAGCTGTTTTTT CASSWGGSSTGELFF
NA TRBJ2-2 many TRBV2 TGTGCCAGCAGTGATTACAGGGAGAGGGCCGGGGAGCTGTTTTTT CASSDYRERAGELFF
NA TRBJ2-7 few TRBV28 TGTGCCAGCAGTTCAGACGGGACACTCGAGCAGTACTTC CASSSDGTLEQYF
NA TRBJ1-1 NA TRBV6-5 TGTGCCAGCAGTTACACGAGGGTAGACCTGAACACTGAAGCTTTCTTT CASSYTRVDLNTEAFF
NA TRBJ1-2 NA TRBV2 TGTGCCAGCAGCCCCCGGGGAACCTCTAACTATGGCTACACCTTC CASSPRGTSNYGYTF
TRBD2 TRBJ2-7 NA TRBV20-1 TGCAGTGCTAGAGCTGGACTAGCGGGGGGGCCCGCGCAGTACTTC CSARAGLAGGPAQYF
NA TRBJ1-3 NA TRBV10-3 TGTGCCACCGTACCTGGTGTATCGCGAAACACCATATATTTT CATVPGVSRNTIYF
TRBD2 TRBJ2-3 NA TRBV4-1 TGCGCCAGCAGCCAAGTACTAGCGGGGGGGCCCACAGATACGCAGTATTTT CASSQVLAGGPTDTQYF
NA TRBJ2-3 NA TRBV7-6 TGTGCCAGCAGCGACGACAGAACAGATACGCAGTATTTT CASSDDRTDTQYF
NA TRBJ1-2 few TRBV28 TGTGCCAGCAGTTTAATTAGATTTAACTATGGCTACACCTTC CASSLIRFNYGYTF
NA TRBJ2-3 few TRBV12-3/TRBV12-4 TGTGCCAGCAGGATCCGGGACAGCACAGATACGCAGTATTTT CASRIRDSTDTQYF
TRBD1 TRBJ2-7 NA TRBV27 TGTGCCAGCAGGCCTGGCTCCGGGACAGGGGTGTACGAGCAGTACTTC CASRPGSGTGVYEQYF
NA TRBJ1-1 NA TRBV12-3/TRBV12-4 TGTGCCAGCAGTTTATGGGGGGCGAGCGACACTGAAGCTTTCTTT CASSLWGASDTEAFF
NA TRBJ2-3 NA TRBV24-1 TGTGCCACCAGTGATTTGGGGGTTGTTGAAGATACGCAGTATTTT CATSDLGVVEDTQYF
NA TRBJ1-1 NA TRBV12-3/TRBV12-4 TGTGCCAGCAGTTTATCTGGCACGACGGACCCGGACCTACATTCTGAAGCTTTCTTT CASSLSGTTDPDLHSEAFF
NA TRBJ2-1 many TRBV5-4 TGTGCCAGCAGCTCTGGGCCCGGCGGGTTAAATGAGCAGTTCTTC CASSSGPGGLNEQFF
TRBD2 TRBJ2-1 few TRBV7-8 TGTGCCAGCAGCTTAGGTGGCGGGGGGCCCCCTGAGCAGTTCTTC CASSLGGGGPPEQFF
TRBD1 TRBJ2-5 NA TRBV12-3/TRBV12-4 TGTGCCAGCAGTACAGGGGGGGAGACCCAGTACTTC CASSTGGETQYF
TRBD1 TRBJ2-4 few TRBV6-1 TGTGCCAGCAGTCGGGGACAGTTAGCCAAAAACATTCAGTACTTC CASSRGQLAKNIQYF
NA TRBJ2-2 NA TRBV20-1 TGCAGTGCTAGAGAACTGACCGGGGAGCTGTTTTTT CSARELTGELFF
NA TRBJ1-1 NA TRBV4-1 TGCGCCAGCAGCCCGGGGGGAGGAATTAACACTGAAGCTTTCTTT CASSPGGGINTEAFF
NA TRBJ1-1 NA TRBV7-9 TGTGCCAGCAGCTTAGCGAGGGGGGGAGGGACTGAAGCTTTCTTT CASSLARGGGTEAFF
TRBD1 TRBJ2-5 NA TRBV7-8 TGTGCCAGCAGTTCCCGGACAGGGAAAAATCTGGGAGAGACCCAGTACTTC CASSSRTGKNLGETQYF
TRBD2 TRBJ2-1 NA TRBV7-9 TGTGCCAGCAGCCCAGCGGGGGGGCGTGAGCAGTTCTTC CASSPAGGREQFF
TRBD2 TRBJ2-3 NA TRBV5-6 TGTGCCAGCAGCTTGAGACTAGCGGGGGCGAGGGATACGCAGTATTTT CASSLRLAGARDTQYF
NA TRBJ1-4 few TRBV6-6 TGTGCCAGCAGGCCGGGACGTTATGCAACTAATGAAAAACTGTTTTTT CASRPGRYATNEKLFF
NA TRBJ1-5 many TRBV7-6 TGTGCCAGCAGCTTAGGGTTGGGAGGGTACAATCAGCCCCAGCATTTT CASSLGLGGYNQPQHF
TRBD1 TRBJ2-1 many TRBV11-1 TGTGCCAGCAGCTTGGACTTCCGGGACAGGGGGCATGAGCAGTTCTTC CASSLDFRDRGHEQFF
TRBD2 TRBJ2-1 NA TRBV6-8 TGTGCCAGCAGTTACTCAGCGGGGTTGTACAATGAGCAGTTCTTC CASSYSAGLYNEQFF
NA TRBJ2-1 many TRBV7-9 TGTGCCAGCAGCCCTCAGGGGAGAGAGCAGTTCTTC CASSPQGREQFF
TRBD1 TRBJ2-1 few TRBV5-6 TGTGCCAGCAGCGGATGGACAGGGACGGATGAGCAGTTCTTC CASSGWTGTDEQFF
TRBD2 TRBJ2-1 many TRBV12-3/TRBV12-4 TGTGCCAGCAGTCTTAGCGGGGGGGCCGGGGAGCAGTTCTTC CASSLSGGAGEQFF
NA TRBJ1-4 NA TRBV7-9 TGTGCCAGCCACTCAGGGGATAATGAAAAACTGTTTTTT CASHSGDNEKLFF
NA TRBJ2-5 NA TRBV7-9 TGTGCCAGCAGCCCCCAGGGAGCGGAGACCCAGTACTTC CASSPQGAETQYF
NA TRBJ1-3 medium-sized TRBV7-2 TGTGCCAGCAGCTTAAACAGGGCTGGAAACACCATATATTTT CASSLNRAGNTIYF
NA TRBJ2-1 NA TRBV7-9 TGTGCCAGCAGCCGAGACTCCTTGGGCAATGAGCAGTTCTTC CASSRDSLGNEQFF